The sequence of this TCR beta chain was determined in a study of cytomegalovirus exposure and HLA in healthy donors. Study-wide results and caveats: Later analysis indicated greater clonal expansion among HLA-associated TCR beta chains than among equally common other chains. A missense DCLRE1C variant was associated with V- and J-gene trimming of TCR beta chains in a later analysis, and an independent cohort replicated the association. Prior analysis indicated that the majority of TCR beta V segments exhibited productivity approximately 87% or approximately 30% of the time.

About this clone itself: Its matching antigen is unknown.

From germline, CDR1 is SGHDT and CDR2 YYEEEE. The CDR3 has 18 amino acids. V trimming: 2 bases; J trimming: 3 bases; junction bases outside the gene matches: 9. This PCR relied on a set of 60 Vbeta primers and 13 Jbeta primers. TCRdb's table, derived via immunoSEQ multiplex PCR, lists solely in-frame clones and lacks some. The sample comprises around 150,000 clones, approximately 79% of which are singletons, and over 12% rests with the top ten. This clonotype originated in a man over 45 in good health and CMV-seropositive. The rearrangement links TRBV5-6 to TRBJ1-6; TRBD1 matches at 9 bases. Sample: PBMCs. The CDR3 is CASSFGTGTPYYNSPLHF. CDR3 in DNA: TGTGCCAGCAGCTTCGGGACAGGGACCCCTTACTATAATTCACCCCTCCACTTT.